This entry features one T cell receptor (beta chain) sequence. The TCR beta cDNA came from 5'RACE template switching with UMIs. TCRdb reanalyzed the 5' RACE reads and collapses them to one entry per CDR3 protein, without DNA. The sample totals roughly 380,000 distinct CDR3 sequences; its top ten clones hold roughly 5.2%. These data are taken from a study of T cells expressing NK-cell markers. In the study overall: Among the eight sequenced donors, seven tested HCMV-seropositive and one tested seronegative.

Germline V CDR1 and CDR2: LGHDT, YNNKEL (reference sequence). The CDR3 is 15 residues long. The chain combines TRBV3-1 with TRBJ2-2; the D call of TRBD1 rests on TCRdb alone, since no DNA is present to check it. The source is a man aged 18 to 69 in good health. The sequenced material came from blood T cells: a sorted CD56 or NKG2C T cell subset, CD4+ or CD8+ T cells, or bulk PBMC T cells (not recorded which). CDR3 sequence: CASSQYRANTGELFF.